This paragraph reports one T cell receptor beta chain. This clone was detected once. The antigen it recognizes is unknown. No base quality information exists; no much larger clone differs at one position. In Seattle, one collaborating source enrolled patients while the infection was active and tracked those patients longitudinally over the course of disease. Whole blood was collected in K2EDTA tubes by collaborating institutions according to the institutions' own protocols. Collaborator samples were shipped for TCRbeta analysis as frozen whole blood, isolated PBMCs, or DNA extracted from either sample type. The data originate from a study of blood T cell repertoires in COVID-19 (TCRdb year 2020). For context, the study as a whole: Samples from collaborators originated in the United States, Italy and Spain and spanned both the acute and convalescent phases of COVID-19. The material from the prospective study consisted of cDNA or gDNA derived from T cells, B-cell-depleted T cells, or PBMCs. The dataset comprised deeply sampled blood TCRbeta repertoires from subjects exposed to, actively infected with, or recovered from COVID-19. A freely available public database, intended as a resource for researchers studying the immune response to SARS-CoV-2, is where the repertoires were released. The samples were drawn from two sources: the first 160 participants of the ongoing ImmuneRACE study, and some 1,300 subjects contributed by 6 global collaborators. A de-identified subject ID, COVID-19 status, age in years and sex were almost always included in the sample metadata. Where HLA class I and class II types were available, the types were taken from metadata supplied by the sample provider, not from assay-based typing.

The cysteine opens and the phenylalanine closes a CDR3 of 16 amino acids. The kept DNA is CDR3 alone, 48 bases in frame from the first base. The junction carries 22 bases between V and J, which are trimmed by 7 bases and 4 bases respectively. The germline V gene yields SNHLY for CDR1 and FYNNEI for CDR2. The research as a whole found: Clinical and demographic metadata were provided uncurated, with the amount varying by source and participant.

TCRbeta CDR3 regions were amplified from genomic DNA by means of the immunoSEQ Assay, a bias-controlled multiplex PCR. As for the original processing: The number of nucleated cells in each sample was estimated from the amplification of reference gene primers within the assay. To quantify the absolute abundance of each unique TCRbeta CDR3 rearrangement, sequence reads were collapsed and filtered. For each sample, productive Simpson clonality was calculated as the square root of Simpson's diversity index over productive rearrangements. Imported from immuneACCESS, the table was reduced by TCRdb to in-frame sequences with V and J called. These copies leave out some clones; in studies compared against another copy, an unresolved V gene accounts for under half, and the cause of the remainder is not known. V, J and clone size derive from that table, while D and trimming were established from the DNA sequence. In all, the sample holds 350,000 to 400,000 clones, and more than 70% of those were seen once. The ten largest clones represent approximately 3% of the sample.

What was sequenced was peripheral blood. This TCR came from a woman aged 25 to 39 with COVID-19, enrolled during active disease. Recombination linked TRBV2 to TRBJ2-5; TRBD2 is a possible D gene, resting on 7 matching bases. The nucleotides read TGTGCCAGCACCTCCGCGGGGGCCCTTCCGGCAGAGACCCAGTACTTC. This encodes CASTSAGALPAETQYF.